This TCR beta chain was captured by sequencing in a study of blood T cells in healthy people across ages (dated by TCRdb to the mid-2010s). A note on the overall study: In model experiments, template switching captured about one uniquely barcoded TCR beta cDNA molecule for every two T cells. Using deep sequencing normalized with unique cDNA molecular identifiers, the study measured how TCR beta repertoire diversity changes with age. The donors were divided into four age groups: young (average around 15 years), middle-aged (about 41), aged (approximately 62) and long-lived (82). Donors of different ages were randomly distributed across sequencing lanes to avoid experimental bias. For two donors (one aged 18 to 29 and one aged 80 or older), the study analyzed two additional independent replicas of 1 million unique cDNA reads from the same blood draw.

Of note for this clonotype: This receptor's antigen is unknown. One end of the junction is discordant with germline, which a read error may explain.

The library was made by 5' RACE. Instrument used: Illumina HiSeq 2500. The second PCR ran for roughly 7 to 11 cycles and used a J-beta primer mix along with a sample-barcoded 5' primer. Each TCR beta cDNA molecule received a unique molecular identifier from a template-switch 5' adaptor carrying 12 random nucleotides. At least 2.5 million CDR3-containing paired-end reads were obtained from each sample. All of the RNA was converted into first-strand cDNA using the Mint cDNA synthesis kit, with a TRBC-specific oligonucleotide serving as the primer. All cDNA was treated with uracil-DNA glycosylase and then went through a first 18-cycle PCR with the universal primers M1SS and BC2_uni_R. Regarding the original processing steps: For normalization, 1 million high-quality reads were randomly selected from each sample, with every read carrying a distinct molecular identifier. Reads sharing molecular identifiers were discarded rather than binned into consensus sequences. MiTCR, with a Q25 quality threshold and the strictest error-elimination algorithm, was used for CDR3 identification, clonotype clustering and error correction. A nonparametric unseen species model using Euler transformation provided a lower-bound estimate of total TCR beta diversity. Clones were called with MiXCR by TCRdb after fastp trimmed the public reads at Q25, and only in-frame beta chains were retained. Each CDR3 protein appears once, grouped with its most common genes and DNA. These V and J calls originate from TCRdb's pipeline instead of the authors' own analysis. The sample table records around 1.1 million distinct CDR3 sequences; 30% to 40% of these occur just once. About an eighth of the sample is taken by the ten largest.

Donors were around 37 systemically healthy Caucasian individuals from Russia aged roughly 6 to 100 years. Each donor gave ten milliliters of peripheral blood, drawn into EDTA-treated Vacutainer tubes. PBMCs were isolated by Ficoll-Paque density-gradient centrifugation, with at least 6.5 million obtained per sample. Trizol reagent was used to extract total RNA from PBMCs, with at least 6 micrograms per sample. Naive CD45RAhigh/CD27high T cell percentages were measured by flow cytometry on a PBMC aliquot from every donor. The CDR3 runs 15 amino acids, cysteine and phenylalanine included. Only the CDR3 DNA is retained, 45 bases long and in frame from the first base. From a lookup of the germline V gene, CDR1 and CDR2 are SGHTA and FQGNSA. What the authors observed across the whole study: Estimates of total diversity based on one million sequenced T cells were considered lower bounds and underestimates. Because the CMV infection status of the donors was unknown, age-related changes in expanded clonotypes may potentially have been confounded. Bulk unsorted PBMC profiling prevented conclusive comparison of naive and antigen-experienced compartments. As age increased, observed TCR beta diversity per million T cells dropped in a roughly linear way, and a significant reduction was already evident by age approximately 40. Compared with the aged group, more naive CD4+ T cells, fewer expanded clones and increased TCR diversity were shown by the long-lived group, suggesting age selection. Observed TCR beta diversity correlated strongly with the percentage of naive T cells measured by flow cytometry.

The receptor chain draws on TRBV7-2 and TRBJ1-4, with no D gene named confidently. The TCR sequence derives from a young man in good health. Material for sequencing was blood. The DNA sequence reads TGCGCCAGCAGCTTAGCGGGAAAGGCTAATGAAAAACTGTTTTTT. It specifies CASSLAGKANEKLFF. Reference TRBV7-2 and TRBJ1-4 proteins supply the regions before and after the CDR3; the full variable domain is: GAGVSQSPSNKVTEKGKDVELRCDPISGHTALYWYRQSLGQGLEFLIYFQGNSAPDKSGLPSDRFSAERTGGSVSTLTIQRTQQEDSAVYLCASSLAGKANEKLFFGSGTQLSVL.